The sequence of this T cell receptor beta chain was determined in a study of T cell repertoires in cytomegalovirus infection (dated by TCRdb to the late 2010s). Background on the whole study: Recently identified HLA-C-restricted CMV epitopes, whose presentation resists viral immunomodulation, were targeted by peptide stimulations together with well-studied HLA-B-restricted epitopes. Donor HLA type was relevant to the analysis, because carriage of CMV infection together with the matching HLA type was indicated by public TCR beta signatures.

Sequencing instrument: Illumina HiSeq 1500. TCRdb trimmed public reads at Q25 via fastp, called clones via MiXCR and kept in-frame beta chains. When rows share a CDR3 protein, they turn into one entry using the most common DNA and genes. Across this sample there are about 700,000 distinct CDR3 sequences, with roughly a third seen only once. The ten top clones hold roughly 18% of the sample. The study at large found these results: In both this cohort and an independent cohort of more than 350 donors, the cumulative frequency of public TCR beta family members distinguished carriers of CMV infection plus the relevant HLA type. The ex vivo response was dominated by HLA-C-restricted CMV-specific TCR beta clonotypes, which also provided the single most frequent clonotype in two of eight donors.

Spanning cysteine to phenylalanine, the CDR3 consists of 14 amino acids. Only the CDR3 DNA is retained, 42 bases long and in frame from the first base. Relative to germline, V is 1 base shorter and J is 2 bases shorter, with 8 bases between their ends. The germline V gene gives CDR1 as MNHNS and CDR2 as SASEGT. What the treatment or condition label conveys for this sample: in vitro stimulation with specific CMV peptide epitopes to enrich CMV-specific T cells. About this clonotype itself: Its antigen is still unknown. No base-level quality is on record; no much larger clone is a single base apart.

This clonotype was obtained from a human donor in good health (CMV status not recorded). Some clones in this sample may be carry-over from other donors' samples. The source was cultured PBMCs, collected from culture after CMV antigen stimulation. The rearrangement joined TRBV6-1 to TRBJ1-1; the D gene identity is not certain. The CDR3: CASSEGRENTEAFF. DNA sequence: TGTGCCAGCAGTGAAGGAAGAGAAAACACTGAAGCTTTCTTT.